Presented here are 10 T cell receptor beta chains from one specimen sequenced in a study of tumor-infiltrating lymphocytes in primary liver carcinoma. TCR beta cDNA was made from around 460 ng total RNA with a constant-region primer. Libraries of TCR beta came from three nested multiplex PCR rounds with slightly modified ARM-PCR. The first two PCR rounds used TRBV1-TRBV30 primers with a Cbeta primer, approximately 10 cycles each. TCRdb used MiXCR to reprocess the multiplex PCR reads, holding one entry per CDR3 protein. There are hundreds of thousands of distinct CDR3 sequences in the sample; 45% to 70% occur only once, and over 15% lies in the top ten. For blood RNA, unsorted whole blood served as the source, and germline DNA was extracted too. The sample comprised peripheral blood. The receptors derive from a woman under 40 with primary liver carcinoma and hepatitis B virus infection.

There are a few counts of this clonotype. The chain couples TRBV6-1 to TRBJ2-2; D remains unclear. The germline V and J ends were trimmed by 4 bases and 7 bases, with 4 bases remaining between them. From germline, CDR1 is MNHNS and CDR2 SASEGT. This CDR3 has 11 residues. The DNA for the CDR3 is TGTGCCAGCAGTGCGGGCGGGGAGCTGTTTTTT. Encoded protein: CASSAGGELFF.

Comment on this clonotype: A much larger clone lies one base from this, so it may be a read error. The V call is TRBV5-6, the J call TRBJ2-1, with no clear D. CDR3 length: 12 amino acids. Germline-derived CDR1 and CDR2 are SGHDT and YYEEEE. The CDR3 DNA reads TGTGCCAGCAGCTTGGTATACAATGAGAAGTTCTTC. Translating gives CASSLVYNEKFF.

Regarding this clonotype: Given the absence of the conserved phenylalanine or tryptophan at the CDR3 end, a read error is likely. V gene TRBV11-2 combines with J gene TRBJ2-5; 7 bases align to TRBD1. Germline V CDR1 and CDR2: SGHAT, FQNNGV. This CDR3 spans 18 amino acids. CDR3 in DNA: TGTGTCAGCAGCCTAGGGGGCCCCGGGGCAGGAATCCAAGAGACCCAGTACTCC. It is translated as CVSSLGGPGAGIQETQYS.

On this clonotype itself: A much larger clonotype is one base distant, so this may be a read error. The V gene is TRBV29-1, the J gene TRBJ2-5; no clear D. CDR1 is SQVTM, CDR2 ANQGSEA, per germline. CDR3 length equals 15 residues. The CDR3 nucleotides read TGCAGCGTTGTGGGTAACACTTGGTACCAAGAGACCCAGCACTTC. Its protein is CSVVGNTWYQETQHF.

The table lists this clonotype with many counts. The gene calls are TRBV6-1 and TRBJ1-1; 9 nucleotides line up with TRBD1. V was pared by 8 bases and J by 4 bases, with 8 bases of the junction left unmatched. Germline V gene data show CDR1 as MNHNS and CDR2 as SASEGT. CDR3 length equals 14 residues. DNA of the CDR3: TGTGCCAGCGTAAGACAGGGGGATAGCACTGAAGCTTTCTTT. Its translation: CASVRQGDSTEAFF.

In the case of this clonotype: This may come from a read error, since a much larger clone is one base off. The chain carries TRBV4-1 and TRBJ2-7, with 8 bases aligning to TRBD1. CDR1 and CDR2 from the germline V gene are MGHRA and YSYEKL. This CDR3 has 14 amino acids. With V trimmed by 8 bases and J by 7 bases, 13 bases remained unmatched. CDR3 sequence: CASSFEGQGSEQYF. The CDR3 DNA follows: TGCGCCAGCTCGTTTGAAGGACAGGGCTCGGAGCAGTACTTC.

This clonotype was recorded many times. CDR3 protein: CASSFGTANTGELFF. Here the CDR3 DNA reads TGTGCCAGCAGTTTCGGGACAGCGAACACCGGGGAGCTGTTTTTT. The chain has TRBV12-3 or TRBV12-4 and TRBJ2-2; 7 bases match TRBD1. V trimming: 3 bases; J trimming: 0 bases; junction bases outside the gene matches: 1. This CDR3 spans 15 amino acids.

The rearrangement joins TRBV4-1 to TRBJ1-5; D is undetermined. The CDR3 has 14 amino acids. CDR1 is MGHRA, CDR2 YSYEKL, per germline. V was trimmed by 4 bases and J by 5 bases, leaving 12 bases between them. CDR3 sequence: CASSRGRGDQPQHF. The CDR3 coding sequence is TGCGCCAGCAGCCGCGGGAGAGGAGATCAGCCCCAGCATTTT.

With respect to this clonotype: The junction differs from germline at one of its ends, possibly a read error. This chain links TRBV29-1 with TRBJ2-3; 7 bases line up with TRBD2. The length of the CDR3 is 16 residues. Germline V lookup: CDR1 SQVTM, CDR2 ANQGSEA. CDR3 residues: CSVATSSSGSTNTQYF. The CDR3 DNA follows: TGCAGCGTTGCTACAAGTTCTAGCGGAAGCACAAATACGCAGTATTTT.

Details on this clonotype: One base away lies a much larger clone, so this may be a sequencing read error. This sequence joins TRBV12-3 or TRBV12-4 and TRBJ2-3, with D uncertain. V dropped 6 bases and J dropped 6 bases, with 13 bases sitting between them. The CDR3 is 13 amino acids. The CDR3 DNA reads as TGTGCCAGCAGAAAGTGGGCAGGCGATACGCAGTATTTT. Translating gives CASRKWAGDTQYF.